A selection of T cell receptor beta chains follows, all from one sample in a study of blood T cell repertoires in COVID-19. Produced via immunoSEQ multiplex PCR; TCRdb's table is partial and in-frame only. Of more than 60,000 clones listed, about 84% were seen once; the top ten hold roughly 41%. The sequenced material came from peripheral blood. All receptors come from a human donor in a cohort sampled during active COVID-19. The CDR3 runs from the conserved cysteine through the conserved F or W. The order of the fields is clone size, D gene, V gene, J gene, CDR3 DNA, CDR3 protein. A D gene is named only where the DNA matches it firmly. The listing skips clone size in some rows; elsewhere it reads once, few, many or a size class.

-	TRBD1	TRBV9	TRBJ2-7	TGTGCCAGCAGCGTAGATGCAGGGGGCTTAAATCAGTACTTC	CASSVDAGGLNQYF
-	-	TRBV6-5	TRBJ1-1	TGTGCCAGTCCCAGGGGAAACACTGAAGCTTTCTTT	CASPRGNTEAFF
-	-	TRBV5-1	TRBJ2-3	TGCGCCAGCAGCTTCAGGCAGATAACAGATACGCAGTATTTT	CASSFRQITDTQYF
-	-	TRBV27	TRBJ2-7	TGTGCCAGCAGTTTTAGCCCGATATTTTCCTACGAGCAGTACTTC	CASSFSPIFSYEQYF
-	TRBD2	TRBV19	TRBJ2-7	TGTGCCAGCACCGTGGGGGGGGGAGCCTACGAGCAGTACTTC	CASTVGGGAYEQYF
few	-	TRBV21-1	TRBJ2-3	TGTGCCAGCAGCAAAGTGCGGGGGGATACAGATACGCAGTATTTT	CASSKVRGDTDTQYF
-	-	TRBV28	TRBJ2-7	TGTGCCAGCAGTTTATTTAGCAGGGTCGAGCAGTACTTC	CASSLFSRVEQYF
-	-	TRBV6-1	TRBJ1-2	TGTGCCAGCAGTGGAAAAAACAGGCTGCGGAACTATGGCTACACCTTC	CASSGKNRLRNYGYTF
-	TRBD2	TRBV28	TRBJ2-1	TGTGCCAGCAATGGGGGGACTAGCGGCTACAATGAGCAGTTCTTC	CASNGGTSGYNEQFF
-	-	TRBV11-2	TRBJ2-7	TGTGCCAGCAGCATCGCGGGCAGGCGGTACGAGCAGTACTTC	CASSIAGRRYEQYF
-	-	TRBV7-9	TRBJ1-1	TGTGCCAGCAGCTCGTCGGGGGGCACTGAAGCTTTCTTT	CASSSSGGTEAFF
-	TRBD1	TRBV2	TRBJ2-4	TGTGCCAGCGAAAGAACAGGGGGTCGGGCCAAAAACATTCAGTACTTC	CASERTGGRAKNIQYF
-	TRBD2	TRBV19	TRBJ2-3	TGTGCCAGTAGTCCGAGACTAGCGGGGAGTACAGATACGCAGTATTTT	CASSPRLAGSTDTQYF
-	-	TRBV12-3/TRBV12-4	TRBJ1-2	TGTGCCAGCAGTCTTGACAGAACTAATGGCTACACCTTC	CASSLDRTNGYTF
-	TRBD1	TRBV13	TRBJ1-1	TGTGCCAGCAGCGTACCGCCGTCGGGAGGGGGCCGTGAAGCTTTCTTT	CASSVPPSGGGREAFF
-	-	TRBV4-1	TRBJ2-5	TGCGCCAGCAGCTTCGGACGGGGCCAAGAGACCCAGTACTTC	CASSFGRGQETQYF
-	-	TRBV2	TRBJ2-2	TGTGCCAGCAGTGAAAGGGGATACACCGGGGAGCTGTTTTTT	CASSERGYTGELFF
-	-	TRBV3-1/TRBV3-2	TRBJ1-1	TGTGCCAGCAGCCAAGTATATGGAGTCTGGGTGAACACTGAAGCTTTCTTT	CASSQVYGVWVNTEAFF
-	-	TRBV27	TRBJ1-1	TGTGCCAGCAGGCCGTGGGCAGCGAACACTGAAGCTTTCTTT	CASRPWAANTEAFF
-	TRBD2	TRBV6-1	TRBJ2-1	TGTGCCAGCAGTGATAGACTAGCGGGGACTTACAATGAGCAGTTCTTC	CASSDRLAGTYNEQFF
-	-	TRBV6-4	TRBJ1-5	TGTGCCAGCAGCTTGTCCAGGATATCCCTTGGCAATCAGCCCCAGCATTTT	CASSLSRISLGNQPQHF
-	TRBD1	TRBV5-1	TRBJ2-2	TGCGCCAGCAGCTTGGCAACAGGGGCCGGGGAGCTGTTTTTT	CASSLATGAGELFF
-	TRBD2	TRBV5-6	TRBJ2-7	TGTGCCAGCAGCTTGGTCGGTAGCGGGGGAGGCGAGCAGTACTTC	CASSLVGSGGGEQYF
few	TRBD2	TRBV7-2	TRBJ2-1	TGTGCCAGCACCGCCCCCCCTAGCGGCTACAATGAGCAGTTCTTC	CASTAPPSGYNEQFF
-	TRBD1	TRBV4-3	TRBJ1-4	TGCGCCAGCAGCCAAGTTTACAGGGGGCGAGAAAAACTGTTTTTT	CASSQVYRGREKLFF
-	TRBD2	TRBV7-2	TRBJ2-7	TGTGCCAGCAGCTTAAGTTATTATGTTAGCGGGGGGTACTCCTACGAGCAGTACTTC	CASSLSYYVSGGYSYEQYF
few	-	TRBV19	TRBJ1-5	TGTGCCAGTAGTCGGGAGGGTAGCAATCAGCCCCAGCATTTT	CASSREGSNQPQHF
-	TRBD1	TRBV4-2	TRBJ1-2	TGTGCCAGCAGCCAAGAGGGACAGTACAACTATGGCTACACCTTC	CASSQEGQYNYGYTF
few	-	TRBV7-3	TRBJ1-6	TGTGCCAGCAGCTTGGGGAGAGGGAATTCACCCCTCCACTTT	CASSLGRGNSPLHF
-	TRBD1	TRBV19	TRBJ1-5	TGTGCCAGTAGCCCCACGGACAGGGTTAGCAATCAGCCCCAGCATTTT	CASSPTDRVSNQPQHF
once	TRBD1	TRBV27	TRBJ1-2	TGTGCAAGCAGTTTGAAGTTCGACAGGGGGTTGCGTGGCTACACCTTC	CASSLKFDRGLRGYTF
-	-	TRBV10-3	TRBJ1-6	TGTGCCATCAGTGAGTTGGGCGTCCCTTCACCCCTCCACTTT	CAISELGVPSPLHF
-	-	TRBV9	TRBJ1-1	TGTGCCAGCAGCGTAGTACCAGACGCGGGAGCTTTCTTT	CASSVVPDAGAFF
-	TRBD2	TRBV19	TRBJ2-1	TGTGCCAGTAGGAGGACTAGCGGGAGCTCCTACAATGAGCAGTTCTTC	CASRRTSGSSYNEQFF
-	-	TRBV12-3/TRBV12-4	TRBJ1-2	TGTGCCAGCAGCCTTGGACAGAACTATGGCTACACCTTC	CASSLGQNYGYTF
-	-	TRBV7-9	TRBJ1-4	TGTGCCAGCAGCTTACTCGCAACTAATGAAAAACTGTTTTTT	CASSLLATNEKLFF
-	-	TRBV28	TRBJ2-2	TGTGCCAGCAGTTCTGAACTCGCCGGGGAGCTGTTTTTT	CASSSELAGELFF
-	-	TRBV7-7	TRBJ2-1	TGTGCTAGCAGCTTAGACAGTTACAATGAGCAGTTCTTC	CASSLDSYNEQFF
-	TRBD2	TRBV24-1	TRBJ2-5	TGTGCCACCAGTGATTTGTCCCACCTTAGCGGGGGGGTAGAGGAGACCCAGTACTTC	CATSDLSHLSGGVEETQYF
-	-	TRBV7-2	TRBJ2-3	TGTGCCAGCAGCCTGGGGGGTGTAACAGATACGCAGTATTTT	CASSLGGVTDTQYF
once	-	TRBV9	TRBJ2-7	TGTGCCAGCAGCGTAGGAGGAGCCGGCGAGCAGTACTTC	CASSVGGAGEQYF
-	-	TRBV30	TRBJ1-1	TGTGCCTGGAGTACCGGGACATCTGAAGCTTTCTTT	CAWSTGTSEAFF
-	-	TRBV24-1	TRBJ2-3	TGTGCCACCATGGGAGCGGATGATACGCAGTATTTT	CATMGADDTQYF
-	TRBD1	TRBV6-6	TRBJ1-1	TGTGCCAGCAGTTGGACAGGGAGCACTGAAGCTTTCTTT	CASSWTGSTEAFF
few	TRBD2	TRBV3-1/TRBV3-2	TRBJ2-3	TGTGCCAGCAGCCTCACAGCGGGGGCCACAGATACGCAGTATTTT	CASSLTAGATDTQYF
once	-	TRBV5-5	TRBJ2-3	TGTGCCAGCAGCTTGTCAGGGTATCGGACAGATACGCAGTATTTT	CASSLSGYRTDTQYF
-	-	TRBV12-3/TRBV12-4	TRBJ2-3	TGTGCCAGCAGTTTTGGGCGAGCAGATACGCAGTATTTT	CASSFGRADTQYF
-	TRBD2	TRBV5-4	TRBJ2-3	TGTGCCAGCAGCTTCCGGACTAGCGGGGGGGCAGATACGCAGTATTTT	CASSFRTSGGADTQYF
once	-	TRBV18	TRBJ2-5	TGTGCCAGCTCACCGTCTCCAGAGACCCAGTACTTC	CASSPSPETQYF
-	-	TRBV28	TRBJ1-2	TGTGCCAGCATACAGCCACCTAACTATGGCTACACCTTC	CASIQPPNYGYTF
few	-	TRBV5-1	TRBJ1-5	TGCGCCAGCAGCCCGTCTAGCAATCAGCCCCAGCATTTT	CASSPSSNQPQHF
-	TRBD1	TRBV2	TRBJ2-2	TGTGCCAGCTGGACAGGACATAACACCGGGGAGCTGTTTTTT	CASWTGHNTGELFF
-	TRBD1	TRBV10-3	TRBJ1-1	TGTGCCATCAGTGAGCCCATCCGGACAGGGGTAGTTCCAGGCGGGTATGATGAAGCTTTCTTT	CAISEPIRTGVVPGGYDEAFF
-	TRBD2	TRBV19	TRBJ2-1	TGTGCCAGTACCTCACCACCCGGCGGGGGGTCGTACAATGAGCAGTTCTTC	CASTSPPGGGSYNEQFF
few	-	TRBV12-5	TRBJ1-3	TGTGCTAGTGGTCAGGGTGTTTCTGGAAACACCATATATTTT	CASGQGVSGNTIYF
-	TRBD1	TRBV5-1	TRBJ2-7	TGCGCCAGCAGCTCCGGACAGGGGGCGGCCTACGAGCAGTACTTC	CASSSGQGAAYEQYF